Listed below are T cell receptor beta chains from one sample, sequenced in a study of radiotherapy plus CTLA-4 blockade in lung cancer. Repertoires were generated with immunoSEQ multiplex PCR, while TCRdb's copy carries only in-frame clones and drops some. The table lists about 88,000 clones, approximately 79% of them singletons. The material was peripheral blood, obtained from a patient treated with radiotherapy plus ipilimumab. The receptors were sampled from a human donor with non-small cell lung cancer that progressed on radiotherapy plus ipilimumab. Both conserved end residues are part of each CDR3. Where a row states a size, it is once, few, many or the class of an expanded clone; other rows omit it.

TRBJ1-2 | TRBV18 | many | CASSPPSRTYGYTF
TRBJ2-7 | TRBV6-1 | - | CASSERYEQYF
TRBJ2-3 | TRBV19 | - | CASSSPSGRVTDTQYF
TRBJ1-4 | TRBV10-3 | - | CAIRDGATNEKLFF
TRBJ1-5 | TRBV28 | - | CASKPEGPRNQPQHF
TRBJ2-7 | TRBV15 | - | CATSRAGTYEQYF
TRBJ1-1 | TRBV6-5 | - | CASRGRAYLNTEAFF
TRBJ1-3 | TRBV5-4 | few | CASSEGTGPGNTIYF
TRBJ2-7 | TRBV7-8 | - | CASSISQGNEQYF
TRBJ2-3 | TRBV29-1 | - | CSVSIKADTQYF
TRBJ1-4 | TRBV7-7 | - | CASSLGGQGHNEKLFF
TRBJ1-2 | TRBV4-2 | - | CASSQARGPFYGYTF
TRBJ2-5 | TRBV7-6 | once | CASSLEWEMETQYF
TRBJ2-1 | TRBV28 | - | CASSLWGGSTSSYNEQFF
TRBJ1-1 | TRBV7-2 | - | CASRPGALRTEAFF
TRBJ1-4 | TRBV5-4 | - | CASSERARGNEKLFF
TRBJ2-3 | TRBV14 | - | CASSRHSASTDTQYF